The 6 T cell receptor beta chains presented below share a single source sample, sequenced in a study of early T cells in non-severe SARS-CoV-2 infection. Each CDR3 protein is one row after TCRdb ran MiXCR on the 5' RACE reads. Of 50,000 to 65,000 distinct CDR3 sequences in the sample, 20% to 25% were seen once. Sample: whole blood, taken at baseline. Every receptor here comes from an adult who was a healthcare worker with PCR-confirmed SARS-CoV-2 infection or an uninfected control (not recorded which).

The V call is TRBV9, the J call TRBJ2-7; D possibly corresponds to TRBD1 (6 bases). Germline CDR1 and CDR2: SGDLS and YYNGEE. V lost 2 bases and J 4 bases, leaving 13 bases between the germline ends. The CDR3 extends over 14 amino acids. The CDR3 nucleotides are TGTGCCAGCAGCGTTGCAGGGGCTGGGTACGAGCAGTACTTC. This sequence encodes CASSVAGAGYEQYF.

This clonotype was detected many times. The chain combines TRBV6-5 with TRBJ2-5; no definite D call. Between the trimmed V and J ends, which lost 0 bases and 3 bases, there was a span of 5 bases. In germline, CDR1 is MNHEY, CDR2 SVGAGI. The CDR3 totals 13 residues. The DNA for the CDR3 is TGTGCCAGCAGTTACTCGGGCGAAGAGACCCAGTACTTC. Translating it yields CASSYSGEETQYF.

This clonotype occurred many times. The chain carries TRBV14 and TRBJ1-2; no reliable D call. Trimming stripped 4 bases from V and 2 bases from J, with 8 bases between. This CDR3 comprises 13 residues. CDR1 and CDR2 from the germline V gene are SGHDN and FVKESK. The CDR3 here is CASSLEMNYGYTF. CDR3 sequence (DNA): TGTGCCAGCAGCCTCGAGATGAACTATGGCTACACCTTC.

In its sample, this clonotype was seen a few times. This sequence joins TRBV9 and TRBJ2-1; D uncertain. Germline-derived CDR1 and CDR2 are SGDLS and YYNGEE. This CDR3 contains 16 residues. V was cut by 4 bases and J by 0 bases, with 14 bases left in between. Written as DNA, the CDR3 is TGTGCCAGCAGCCCTCCCTATTTCGGCTCCTACAATGAGCAGTTCTTC. Translated, it gives CASSPPYFGSYNEQFF.

In this sample, this clonotype turned up many times. The gene calls are TRBV4-1 and TRBJ1-5, with D perhaps matching TRBD1 (5 bases). Between the trimmed V and J ends, which lost 0 bases and 2 bases, there was a span of 5 bases. The CDR3 contains 14 residues. Germline-derived CDR1 and CDR2 are MGHRA and YSYEKL. CDR3 sequence (DNA): TGCGCCAGCAGCCAAGACAGGGGCAATCAGCCCCAGCATTTT. The encoded protein is CASSQDRGNQPQHF.

This clonotype was picked up a small number of times. The chain has TRBV27 and TRBJ2-2; D remains ambiguous. Germline CDR1 reads MNHEY; CDR2 reads SMNVEV (reference sequence). The ends were cut back, 6 bases at V and 4 bases at J, with 9 bases in the middle. CDR3 length equals 13 residues. The CDR3 spells CASRFQSTGELFF. The CDR3 DNA is TGTGCCAGCAGATTTCAGAGCACCGGGGAGCTGTTTTTT.